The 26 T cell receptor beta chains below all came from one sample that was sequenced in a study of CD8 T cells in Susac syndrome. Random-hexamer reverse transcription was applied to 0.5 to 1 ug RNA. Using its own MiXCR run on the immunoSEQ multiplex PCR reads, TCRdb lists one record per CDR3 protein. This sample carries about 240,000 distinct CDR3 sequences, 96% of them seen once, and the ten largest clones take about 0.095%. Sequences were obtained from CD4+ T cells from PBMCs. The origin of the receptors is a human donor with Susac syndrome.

The CDR3 bases are TGTGCCAGCAGCCTTTGGGACCGACAGCCCTACGAGCAGTACTTC. The encoded protein is CASSLWDRQPYEQYF. The chain recombines TRBV5-6 with TRBJ2-7; D is perhaps TRBD1 or TRBD2 (5 bases each). Germline V CDR1 and CDR2: SGHDT, YYEEEE. The CDR3 is 15 amino acids. With 4 bases removed from V and 2 bases from J, the gap between germline ends came to 16 bases.

The CDR3 is CASSLTGLAGVDEQFF. DNA for the CDR3: TGTGCCAGCAGCTTGACTGGACTAGCGGGAGTTGATGAGCAGTTCTTC. The gene calls are TRBV7-9 and TRBJ2-1, with 13 bases matching TRBD2. Looked up from germline, CDR1 is SEHNR and CDR2 is FQNEAQ (reference sequence). The CDR3 runs 16 residues. Losses at the gene ends were 3 bases for V and 8 bases for J; bases not matched to a gene: 7.

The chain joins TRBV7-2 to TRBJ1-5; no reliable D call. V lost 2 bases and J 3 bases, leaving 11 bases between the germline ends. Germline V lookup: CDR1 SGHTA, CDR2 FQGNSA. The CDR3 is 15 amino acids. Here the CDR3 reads CASSLSLLTNQPQHF. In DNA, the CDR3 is TGTGCCAGCAGCTTAAGCCTTCTCACCAATCAGCCCCAGCATTTT.

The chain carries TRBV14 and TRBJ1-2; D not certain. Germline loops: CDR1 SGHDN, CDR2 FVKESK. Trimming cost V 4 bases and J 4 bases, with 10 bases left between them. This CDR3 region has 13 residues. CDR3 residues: CASSRNERYGYTF. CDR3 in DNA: TGTGCCAGCAGCCGTAACGAGCGCTATGGCTACACCTTC.

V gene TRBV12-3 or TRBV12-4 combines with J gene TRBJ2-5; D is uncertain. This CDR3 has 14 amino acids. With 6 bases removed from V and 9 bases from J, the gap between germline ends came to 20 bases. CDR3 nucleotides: TGTGCCAGCAGCCTTCGCCGGACCAGTAAGGCCCAGTACTTC. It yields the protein CASSLRRTSKAQYF.

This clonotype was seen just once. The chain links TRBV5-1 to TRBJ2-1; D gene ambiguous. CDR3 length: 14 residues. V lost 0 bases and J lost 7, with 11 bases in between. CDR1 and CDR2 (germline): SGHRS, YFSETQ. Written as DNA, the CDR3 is TGCGCCAGCAGCTTGGATATGAGCAGGAATGAGCAGTTCTTC. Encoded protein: CASSLDMSRNEQFF.

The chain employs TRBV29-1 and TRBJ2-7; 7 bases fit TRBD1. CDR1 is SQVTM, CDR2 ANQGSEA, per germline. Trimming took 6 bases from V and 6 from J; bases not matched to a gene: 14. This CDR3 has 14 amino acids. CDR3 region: CSVKTGNPLGEQYF. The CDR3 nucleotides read TGCAGCGTGAAGACAGGGAACCCCTTAGGCGAGCAGTACTTC.

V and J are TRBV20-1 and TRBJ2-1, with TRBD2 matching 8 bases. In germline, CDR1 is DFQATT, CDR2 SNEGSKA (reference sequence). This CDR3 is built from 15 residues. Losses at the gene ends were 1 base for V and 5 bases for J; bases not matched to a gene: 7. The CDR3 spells CSARVAGRNDNEQFF. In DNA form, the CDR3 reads TGCAGTGCTAGAGTAGCGGGGAGAAACGACAATGAGCAGTTCTTC.

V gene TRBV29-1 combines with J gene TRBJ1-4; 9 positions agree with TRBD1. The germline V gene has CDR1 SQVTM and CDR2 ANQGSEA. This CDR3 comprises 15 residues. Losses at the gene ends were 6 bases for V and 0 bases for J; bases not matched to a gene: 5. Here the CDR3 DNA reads TGCAGCGTCCGACAGGGGGAGGCAACTAATGAAAAACTGTTTTTT. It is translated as CSVRQGEATNEKLFF.

CDR3: CASTLLGENTEAFF. In nucleotides, the CDR3 is TGTGCCAGCACCCTCCTTGGGGAGAACACTGAAGCTTTCTTT. The chain joins TRBV5-8 to TRBJ1-1; no clear D. The V end was cut by 6 bases, the J end by 1 base, with 13 bases between. Germline values: CDR1 SGHTS, CDR2 YDEGEE. The CDR3 totals 14 residues.

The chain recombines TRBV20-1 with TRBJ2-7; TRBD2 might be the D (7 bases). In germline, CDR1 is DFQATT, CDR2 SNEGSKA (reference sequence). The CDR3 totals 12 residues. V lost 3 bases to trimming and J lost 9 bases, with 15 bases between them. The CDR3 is CSARDPGGAQYF. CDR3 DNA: TGCAGTGCTAGGGATCCTGGGGGGGCGCAGTACTTC.

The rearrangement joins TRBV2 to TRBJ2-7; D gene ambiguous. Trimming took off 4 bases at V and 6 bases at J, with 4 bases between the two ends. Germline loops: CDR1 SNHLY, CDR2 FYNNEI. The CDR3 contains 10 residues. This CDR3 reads CASSVGEQYF. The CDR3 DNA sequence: TGTGCCAGCAGTGTAGGCGAGCAGTACTTC.

The chain's CDR3 is CASSLRDSSGPKYF. The CDR3 DNA sequence: TGTGCCAGCAGCCTCCGGGACTCATCGGGGCCCAAGTACTTC. This chain joins TRBV2 and TRBJ2-7; D perhaps matches TRBD2 (6 bases). V lost 6 bases and J 11 bases, leaving 23 bases between the germline ends. Germline V gene data show CDR1 as SNHLY and CDR2 as FYNNEI. CDR3 length equals 14 residues.

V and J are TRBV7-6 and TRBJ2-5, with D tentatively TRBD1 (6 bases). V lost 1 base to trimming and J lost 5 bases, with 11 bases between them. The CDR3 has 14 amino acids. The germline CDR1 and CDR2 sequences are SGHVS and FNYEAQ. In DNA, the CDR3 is TGTGCCAGCAGCTTAGTTGGACAGAGGGAGACCCAGTACTTC. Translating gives CASSLVGQRETQYF.

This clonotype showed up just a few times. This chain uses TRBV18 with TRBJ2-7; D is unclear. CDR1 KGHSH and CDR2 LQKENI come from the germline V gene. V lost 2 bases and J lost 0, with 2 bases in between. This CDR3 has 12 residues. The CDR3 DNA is TGTGCCAGCTCACCAACCTCCTACGAGCAGTACTTC. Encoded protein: CASSPTSYEQYF. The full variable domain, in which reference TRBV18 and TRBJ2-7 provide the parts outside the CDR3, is NAGVMQNPRHLVRRRGQEARLRCSPMKGHSHVYWYRQLPEEGLKFMVYLQKENIIDESGMPKERFSAEFPKEGPSILRIQQVVRGDSAAYFCASSPTSYEQYFGPGTRLTVT.

The CDR3 region is CASSPLTLTPDTQYF. CDR3 nucleotides: TGCGCCAGCAGCCCCCTGACTCTTACCCCAGATACGCAGTATTTT. J is TRBJ2-3 and V is TRBV4-1; D call uncertain. CDR1 MGHRA and CDR2 YSYEKL come from the germline V gene. The CDR3 contains 15 residues. V dropped 4 bases and J dropped 4 bases, with 15 bases sitting between them.

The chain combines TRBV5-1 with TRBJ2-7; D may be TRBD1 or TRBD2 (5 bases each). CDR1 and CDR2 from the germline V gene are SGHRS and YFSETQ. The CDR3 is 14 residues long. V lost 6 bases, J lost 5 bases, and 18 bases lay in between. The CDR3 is CASNLGPGTHEQYF. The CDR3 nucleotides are TGCGCCAGCAACCTTGGTCCAGGGACCCACGAGCAGTACTTC.

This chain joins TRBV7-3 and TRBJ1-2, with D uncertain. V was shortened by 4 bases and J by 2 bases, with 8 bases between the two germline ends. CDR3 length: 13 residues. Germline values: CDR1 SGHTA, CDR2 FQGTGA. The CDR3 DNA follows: TGTGCCAGCAGCTACGAGGAAAACTATGGCTACACCTTC. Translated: CASSYEENYGYTF. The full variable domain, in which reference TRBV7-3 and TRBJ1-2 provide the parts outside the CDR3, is GAGVSQTPSNKVTEKGKYVELRCDPISGHTALYWYRQSLGQGPEFLIYFQGTGAADDSGLPNDRFFAVRPEGSVSTLKIQRTERGDSAVYLCASSYEENYGYTFGSGTRLTVV.

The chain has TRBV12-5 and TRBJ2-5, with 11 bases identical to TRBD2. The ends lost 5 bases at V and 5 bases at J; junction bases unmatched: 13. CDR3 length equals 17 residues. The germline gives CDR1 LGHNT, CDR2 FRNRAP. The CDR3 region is CASGPGLAEAPRETQYF. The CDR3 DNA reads TGTGCTAGTGGTCCGGGACTAGCGGAGGCCCCCCGGGAGACCCAGTACTTC. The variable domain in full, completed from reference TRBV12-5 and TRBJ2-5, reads DARVTQTPRHKVTEMGQEVTMRCQPILGHNTVFWYRQTMMQGLELLAYFRNRAPLDDSGMPKDRFSAEMPDATLATLKIQPSEPRDSAVYFCASGPGLAEAPRETQYFGPGTRLLVL.

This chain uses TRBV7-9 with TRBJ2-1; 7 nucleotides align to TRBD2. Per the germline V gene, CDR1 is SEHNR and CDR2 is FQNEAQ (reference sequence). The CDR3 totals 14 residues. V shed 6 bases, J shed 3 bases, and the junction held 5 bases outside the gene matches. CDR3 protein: CASRNPSGYNEQFF. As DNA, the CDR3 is TGTGCCAGCAGGAACCCTAGCGGCTACAATGAGCAGTTCTTC.

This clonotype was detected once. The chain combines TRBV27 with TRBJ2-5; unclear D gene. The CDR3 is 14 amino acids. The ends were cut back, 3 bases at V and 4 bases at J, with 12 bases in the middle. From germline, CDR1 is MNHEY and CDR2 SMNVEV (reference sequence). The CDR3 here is CASSLAGFTETQYF. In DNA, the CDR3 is TGTGCCAGCAGTTTGGCCGGGTTCACAGAGACCCAGTACTTC.

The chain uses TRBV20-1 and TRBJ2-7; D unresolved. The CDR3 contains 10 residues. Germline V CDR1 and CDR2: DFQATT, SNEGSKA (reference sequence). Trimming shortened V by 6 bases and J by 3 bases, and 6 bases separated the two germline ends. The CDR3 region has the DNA TGCAGTGCCCTTAGCTACGAGCAGTACTTC. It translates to CSALSYEQYF.

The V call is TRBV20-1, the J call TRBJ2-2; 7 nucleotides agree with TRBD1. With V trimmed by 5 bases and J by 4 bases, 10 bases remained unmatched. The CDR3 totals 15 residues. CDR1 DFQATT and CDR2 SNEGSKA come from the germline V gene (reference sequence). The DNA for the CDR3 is TGCAGTGCTGAAGAGGTGGGACAGCCCACCGGGGAGCTGTTTTTT. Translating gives CSAEEVGQPTGELFF.

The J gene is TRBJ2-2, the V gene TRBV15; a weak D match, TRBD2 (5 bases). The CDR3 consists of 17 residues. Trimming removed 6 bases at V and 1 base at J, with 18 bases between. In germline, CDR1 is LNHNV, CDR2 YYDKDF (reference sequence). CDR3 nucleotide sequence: TGTGCCACCAGGGTCGGCGGGCAGGTTAAGAACACCGGGGAGCTGTTTTTT. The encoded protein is CATRVGGQVKNTGELFF.

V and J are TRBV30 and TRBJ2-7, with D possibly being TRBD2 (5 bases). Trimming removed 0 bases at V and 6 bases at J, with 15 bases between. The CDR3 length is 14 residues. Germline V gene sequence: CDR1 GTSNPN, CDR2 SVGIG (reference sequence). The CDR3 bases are TGTGCCTGGAGTGTAAAGGGAGTTGGGCTCGAGCAGTACTTC. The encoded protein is CAWSVKGVGLEQYF. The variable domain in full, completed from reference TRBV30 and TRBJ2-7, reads SQTIHQWPATLVQPVGSPLSLECTVEGTSNPNLYWYRQAAGRGLQLLFYSVGIGQISSEVPQNLSASRPQDRQFILSSKKLLLSDSGFYLCAWSVKGVGLEQYFGPGTRLTVT.

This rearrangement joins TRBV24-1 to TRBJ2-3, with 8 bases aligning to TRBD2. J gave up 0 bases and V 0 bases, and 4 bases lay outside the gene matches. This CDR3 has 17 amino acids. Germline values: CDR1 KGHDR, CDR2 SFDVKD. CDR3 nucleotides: TGTGCCACCAGTGATTTGGCAAGCGGGAGTAGCACAGATACGCAGTATTTT. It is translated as CATSDLASGSSTDTQYF.